The TCR beta chain under discussion was sequenced for a study of T cell responses to AZD1222 COVID-19 vaccine. In regard to this clone: As yet, its antigen is unknown.

Assay used: immunoSEQ multiplex PCR; TCRdb lists only in-frame clones, some missing. The table lists more than 150,000 clones, roughly 94% of them singletons, with roughly 1.7% in the top ten. Study conclusions and caveats: Clonal diversity may have been underestimated in mostly white British donors. Within unmutated variant regions lay the reported targets of nearly half of spike-specific TCRs.

CDR1 and CDR2 (germline): MDHEN, SYDVKM. The CDR3 has 15 residues. J gave up 5 bases and V 5 bases, and 9 bases lay outside the gene matches. The sample in question was peripheral blood, obtained 28 days after the second AZD1222 dose. The chain is built from TRBV28 and TRBJ2-7; 10 bases are a match to TRBD1. The sequence was obtained from an adult who received the AZD1222 COVID-19 vaccine. The CDR3 region has the DNA TGTGCCAGCAGTGATACCGGGACAGGGGACAACGAGCAGTACTTC. It specifies CASSDTGTGDNEQYF.